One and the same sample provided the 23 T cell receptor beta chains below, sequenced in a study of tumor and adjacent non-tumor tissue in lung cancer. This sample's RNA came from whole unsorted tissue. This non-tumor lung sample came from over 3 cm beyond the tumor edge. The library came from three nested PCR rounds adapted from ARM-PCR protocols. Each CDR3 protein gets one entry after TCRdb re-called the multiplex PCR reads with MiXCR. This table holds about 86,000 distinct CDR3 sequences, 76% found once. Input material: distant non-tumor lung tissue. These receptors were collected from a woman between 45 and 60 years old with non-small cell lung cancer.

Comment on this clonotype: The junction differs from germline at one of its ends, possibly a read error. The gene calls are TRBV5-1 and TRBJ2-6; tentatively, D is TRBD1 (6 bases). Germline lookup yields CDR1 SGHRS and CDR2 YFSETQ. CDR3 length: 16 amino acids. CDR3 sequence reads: CPSSRDTSSGANVLTF. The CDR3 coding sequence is TGCCCCAGCAGCCGGGACACCAGCTCTGGGGCCAACGTCCTGACTTTC.

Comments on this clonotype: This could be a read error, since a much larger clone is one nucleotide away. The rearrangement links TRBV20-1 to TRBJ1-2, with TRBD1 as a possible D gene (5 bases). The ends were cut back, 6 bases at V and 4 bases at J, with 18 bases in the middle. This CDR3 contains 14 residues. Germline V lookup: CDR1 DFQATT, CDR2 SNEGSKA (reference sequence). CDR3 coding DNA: TGCAGTGCACGGTCAGGGATGGTCTTCTATGGCTACACCTTC. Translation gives CSARSGMVFYGYTF.

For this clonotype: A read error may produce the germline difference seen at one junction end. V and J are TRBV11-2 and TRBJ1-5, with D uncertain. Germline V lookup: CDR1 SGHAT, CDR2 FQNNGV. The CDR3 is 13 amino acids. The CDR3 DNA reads TGTGCCAGCAGTTTCGGAAGCAATCAGCCCCAGCGTTTT. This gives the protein CASSFGSNQPQRF. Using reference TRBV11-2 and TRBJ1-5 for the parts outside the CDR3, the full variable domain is EAGVAQSPRYKIIEKRQSVAFWCNPISGHATLYWYQQILGQGPKLLIQFQNNGVVDDSQLPKDRFSAERLKGVDSTLKIQPAKLEDSAVYLCASSFGSNQPQRFGDGTRLSIL.

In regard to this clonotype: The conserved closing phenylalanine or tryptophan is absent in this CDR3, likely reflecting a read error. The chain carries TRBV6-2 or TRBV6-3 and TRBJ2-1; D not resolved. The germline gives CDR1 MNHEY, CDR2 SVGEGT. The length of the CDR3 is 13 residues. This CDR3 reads CANSLAPYDEQFL. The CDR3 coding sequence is TGTGCCAACAGTTTAGCCCCTTACGATGAGCAGTTCCTC.

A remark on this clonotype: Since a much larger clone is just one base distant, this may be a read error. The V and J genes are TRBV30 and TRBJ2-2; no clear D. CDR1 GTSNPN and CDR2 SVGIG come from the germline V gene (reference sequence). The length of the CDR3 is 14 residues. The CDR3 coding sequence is TGTGCCTGGAGTTGGTACCCGAACACCAGGGAGCTGTTTTTT. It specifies CAWSWYPNTRELFF.

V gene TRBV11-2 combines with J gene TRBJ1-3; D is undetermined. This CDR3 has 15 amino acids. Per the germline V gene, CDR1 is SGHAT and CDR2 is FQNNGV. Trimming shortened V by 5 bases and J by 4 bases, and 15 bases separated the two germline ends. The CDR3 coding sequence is TGTGCCAGCAGCGCAGTCATGAACTTCGGAAACACCATATATTTT. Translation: CASSAVMNFGNTIYF.

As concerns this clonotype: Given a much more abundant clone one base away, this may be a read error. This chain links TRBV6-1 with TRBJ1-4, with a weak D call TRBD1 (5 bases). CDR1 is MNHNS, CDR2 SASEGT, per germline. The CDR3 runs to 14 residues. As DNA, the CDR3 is TGTGCCAGCAGTGTGGGGGGGAGGAATGTAAAACTGTTTTTT. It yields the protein CASSVGGRNVKLFF.

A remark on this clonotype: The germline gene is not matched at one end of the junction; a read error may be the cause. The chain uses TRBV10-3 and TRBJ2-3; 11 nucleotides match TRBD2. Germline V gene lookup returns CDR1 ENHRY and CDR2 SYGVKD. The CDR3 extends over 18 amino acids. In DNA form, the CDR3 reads TGTGTCATCAGCATCGACATTACTAGCGGGAGTAGCACAGATACGCAGTATTTT. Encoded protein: CVISIDITSGSSTDTQYF.

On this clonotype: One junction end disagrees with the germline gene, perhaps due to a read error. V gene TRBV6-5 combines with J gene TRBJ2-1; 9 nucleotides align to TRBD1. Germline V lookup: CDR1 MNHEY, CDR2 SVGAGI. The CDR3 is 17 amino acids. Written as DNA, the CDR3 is TGTGCCGGCAGTTACTCGATGGCGGGACAGGGAAGGGATGAGCAGTTCTTC. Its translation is CAGSYSMAGQGRDEQFF.

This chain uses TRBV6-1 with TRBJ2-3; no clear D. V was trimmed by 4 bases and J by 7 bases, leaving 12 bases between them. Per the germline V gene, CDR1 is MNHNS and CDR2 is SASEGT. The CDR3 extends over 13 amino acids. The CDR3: CASSVTWAYTQYF. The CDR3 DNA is TGTGCCAGCAGTGTTACATGGGCATATACGCAGTATTTT.

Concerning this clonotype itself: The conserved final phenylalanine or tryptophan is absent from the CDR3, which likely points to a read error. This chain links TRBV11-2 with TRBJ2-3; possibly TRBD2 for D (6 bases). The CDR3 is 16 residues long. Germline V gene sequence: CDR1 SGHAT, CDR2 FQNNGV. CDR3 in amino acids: CASCLCGQLATDTQYY. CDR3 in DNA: TGTGCCAGCTGCTTGTGTGGCCAGCTAGCGACAGATACGCAGTATTAT.

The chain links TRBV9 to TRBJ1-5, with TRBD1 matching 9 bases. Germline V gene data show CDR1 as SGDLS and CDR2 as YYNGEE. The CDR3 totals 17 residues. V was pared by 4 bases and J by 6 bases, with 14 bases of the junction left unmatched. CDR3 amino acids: CASSPESGTGLGQPQHF. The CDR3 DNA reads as TGTGCCAGCAGCCCCGAGTCCGGGACAGGGCTAGGTCAGCCCCAGCATTTT.

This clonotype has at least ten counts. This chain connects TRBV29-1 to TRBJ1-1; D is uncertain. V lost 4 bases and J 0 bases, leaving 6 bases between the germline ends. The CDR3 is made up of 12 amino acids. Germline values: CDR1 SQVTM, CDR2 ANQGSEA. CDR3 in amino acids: CSVGGMNTEAFF. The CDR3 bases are TGCAGCGTTGGTGGCATGAACACTGAAGCTTTCTTT.

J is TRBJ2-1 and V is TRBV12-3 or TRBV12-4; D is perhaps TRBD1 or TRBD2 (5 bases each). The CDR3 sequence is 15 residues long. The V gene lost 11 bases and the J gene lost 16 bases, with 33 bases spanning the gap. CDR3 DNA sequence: TGTGCCTGTAGTTCCCCGGGACGGGGATCTAATGAACATTTCTTC. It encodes CACSSPGRGSNEHFF.

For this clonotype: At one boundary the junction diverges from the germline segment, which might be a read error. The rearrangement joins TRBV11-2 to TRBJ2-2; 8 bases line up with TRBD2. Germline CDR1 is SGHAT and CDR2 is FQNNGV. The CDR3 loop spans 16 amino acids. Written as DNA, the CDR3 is TGTGCCAGCTGCTTAGGTGGGGTAGCGGGAACCGGCGAGCTGTCTTTT. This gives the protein CASCLGGVAGTGELSF.

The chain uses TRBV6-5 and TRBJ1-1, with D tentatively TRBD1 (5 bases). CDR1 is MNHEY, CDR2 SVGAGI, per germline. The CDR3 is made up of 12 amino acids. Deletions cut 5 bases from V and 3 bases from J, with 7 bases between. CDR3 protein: CASSIGDTEAFF. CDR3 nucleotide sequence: TGTGCCAGCAGTATAGGGGACACTGAAGCTTTCTTT.

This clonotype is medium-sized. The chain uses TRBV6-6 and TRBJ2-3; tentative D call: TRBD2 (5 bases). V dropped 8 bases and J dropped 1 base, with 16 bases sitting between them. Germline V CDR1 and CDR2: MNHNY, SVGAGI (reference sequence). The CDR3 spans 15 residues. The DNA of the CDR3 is TGTGCCAGCGGATATAGAGACTACCGCACAGATACGCAGTATTTT. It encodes CASGYRDYRTDTQYF.

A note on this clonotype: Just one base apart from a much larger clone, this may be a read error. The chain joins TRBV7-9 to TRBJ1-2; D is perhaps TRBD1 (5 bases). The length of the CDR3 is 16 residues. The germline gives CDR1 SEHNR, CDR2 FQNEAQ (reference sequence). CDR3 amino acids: CASSDQSPDSIYDYTF. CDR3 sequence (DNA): TGTGCCAGCAGCGACCAGTCTCCTGACAGTATCTATGACTACACCTTC.

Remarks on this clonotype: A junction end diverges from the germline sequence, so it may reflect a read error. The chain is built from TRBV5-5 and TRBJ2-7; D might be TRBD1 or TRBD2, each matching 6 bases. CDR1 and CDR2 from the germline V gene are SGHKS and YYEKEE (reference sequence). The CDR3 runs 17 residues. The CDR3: CSSRPREAGTSAYEQYF. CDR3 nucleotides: TGTTCCAGCAGGCCAAGGGAGGCCGGGACATCCGCCTACGAGCAGTACTTC.

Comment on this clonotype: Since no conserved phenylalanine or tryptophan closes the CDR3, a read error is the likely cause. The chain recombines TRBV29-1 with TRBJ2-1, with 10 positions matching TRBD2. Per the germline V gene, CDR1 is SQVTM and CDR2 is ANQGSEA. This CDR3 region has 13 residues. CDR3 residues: CIAKKREGGVQFL. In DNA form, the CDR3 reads TGCATCGCCAAGAAGCGGGAGGGAGGTGTGCAGTTCTTA.

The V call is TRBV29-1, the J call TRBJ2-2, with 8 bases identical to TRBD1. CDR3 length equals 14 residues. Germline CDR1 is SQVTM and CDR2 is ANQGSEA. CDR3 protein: CNVQGQGITGELFF. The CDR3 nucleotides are TGCAACGTGCAAGGACAGGGTATCACCGGGGAGCTGTTTTTT.

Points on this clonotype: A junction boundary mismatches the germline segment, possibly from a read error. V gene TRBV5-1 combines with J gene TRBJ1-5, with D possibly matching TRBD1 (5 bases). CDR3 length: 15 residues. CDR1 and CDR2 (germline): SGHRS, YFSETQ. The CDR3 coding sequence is TGCGCTAGCAGCTTGGATGGACGGGACGGCCAGCACCAGCATTTT. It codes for CASSLDGRDGQHQHF.

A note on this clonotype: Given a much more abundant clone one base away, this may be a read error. Written as DNA, the CDR3 is TGTGCCAGCAGCATCAACACTGAAGCTTCCTTT. This sequence encodes CASSINTEASF. V usage is TRBV7-9 and J usage is TRBJ1-1; D is uncertain. The CDR3 runs to 11 residues. Germline CDR1 reads SEHNR; CDR2 reads FQNEAQ (reference sequence).